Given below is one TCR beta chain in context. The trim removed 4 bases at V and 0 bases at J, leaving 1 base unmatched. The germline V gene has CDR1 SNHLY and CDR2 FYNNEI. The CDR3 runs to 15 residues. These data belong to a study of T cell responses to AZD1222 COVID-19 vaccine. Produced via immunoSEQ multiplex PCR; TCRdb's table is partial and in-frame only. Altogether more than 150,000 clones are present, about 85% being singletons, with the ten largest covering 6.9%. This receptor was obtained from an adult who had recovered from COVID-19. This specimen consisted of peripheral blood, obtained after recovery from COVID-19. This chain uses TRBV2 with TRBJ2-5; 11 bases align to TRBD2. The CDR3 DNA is TGTGCCAGCAGTGGGACTAGCGGGTACCAAGAGACCCAGTACTTC. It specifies CASSGTSGYQETQYF.